Below, one TCR beta chain is given with its context. The target antigen is unknown. This specimen comes from a study of T cells after yellow fever vaccination. Study-wide findings and caveats: Most primary-vaccination clones reappeared after the booster (approximately 95% CD4, 88% CD8).

The CDR3 spans 15 residues. V was cut by 2 bases and J by 6 bases, with 16 bases left in between. Generation of TCR cDNA used 5'RACE template switching (which added a universal primer site and UMIs). Each CDR3 protein gets one entry after TCRdb re-called the 5' RACE reads with MiXCR. Altogether 550,000 or so distinct CDR3 sequences are present, about 19% being singletons, with the ten largest covering 13% to 15%. Source: PBMCs, taken 15 days after the yellow fever booster vaccination. This clonotype was sampled from a man in his thirties or forties who received the YFV17D yellow fever vaccine. The chain employs TRBV12-3 or TRBV12-4 and TRBJ1-1, with D possibly matching TRBD1 (5 bases). The chain's CDR3 is CASSLTVGGSAEAFF. CDR3 nucleotides: TGTGCCAGCAGTTTAACAGTCGGGGGAAGCGCTGAAGCTTTCTTT.